The 23 T cell receptor beta chains given below trace back to one sample, sequenced in a study of cytomegalovirus exposure and HLA in healthy donors. This table comes from immunoSEQ multiplex PCR, and its TCRdb copy is limited to in-frame clones, with some not included. The sample records around 80,000 clones, about 96% being singletons. Sequencing input: PBMCs. The origin of the receptors is a woman between 18 and 29 years old in good health and CMV-seronegative.

This rearrangement joins TRBV2 to TRBJ2-3, with D unclear. The length of the CDR3 is 14 residues. V was cut by 7 bases and J by 0 bases, with 11 bases left in between. CDR1 is SNHLY and CDR2 is FYNNEI in the germline V gene. CDR3 bases: TGTGCCAGCACCCGGGTGGCTAGCACAGATACGCAGTATTTT. It specifies CASTRVASTDTQYF.

The CDR3 sequence is CASRRRDRGNQPQHF. The CDR3 DNA follows: TGTGCCAGCAGACGGAGGGACAGGGGCAATCAGCCCCAGCATTTT. This chain uses TRBV6-5 with TRBJ1-5; 9 bases are a match to TRBD1. J was trimmed by 2 bases and V by 6 bases; bases with no gene match: 5. The length of the CDR3 is 15 residues. The germline CDR1 and CDR2 sequences are MNHEY and SVGAGI.

The chain joins TRBV27 to TRBJ1-2; D might be TRBD1 (6 bases). CDR3 size: 13 residues. V dropped 6 bases and J dropped 2 bases, with 10 bases sitting between them. The germline V gene has CDR1 MNHEY and CDR2 SMNVEV (reference sequence). The CDR3 loop reads CASRSTGNYGYTF. CDR3 bases: TGTGCCAGCAGGTCAACAGGGAACTATGGCTACACCTTC.

This clone was found once. The V and J genes are TRBV6-6 and TRBJ1-1; D remains unclear. CDR1 and CDR2 (germline): MNHNY, SVGAGI (reference sequence). This CDR3 is 15 amino acids long. V lost 7 bases and J lost 4, with 19 bases in between. The CDR3 DNA reads TGTGCCAGCACCTATTCCGGGATCGACGCCACTGAAGCTTTCTTT. It yields the protein CASTYSGIDATEAFF.

The chain is built from TRBV5-4 and TRBJ2-5, with D perhaps matching TRBD1 (5 bases). Looked up from germline, CDR1 is SGHNT and CDR2 is YYREEE (reference sequence). Trimming cost V 3 bases and J 4 bases, with 16 bases left between them. CDR3 length: 15 residues. The CDR3: CASSSDMGQGETQYF. The CDR3, as DNA: TGTGCCAGCAGCTCGGATATGGGGCAGGGAGAGACCCAGTACTTC.

This chain joins TRBV5-1 and TRBJ1-1; 9 positions agree with TRBD1. V trimming: 3 bases; J trimming: 2 bases; junction bases outside the gene matches: 2. Germline V gene lookup returns CDR1 SGHRS and CDR2 YFSETQ. The CDR3 is 14 amino acids. The CDR3 nucleotides are TGCGCCAGCAGCTCGGGACAGGGTAACACTGAAGCTTTCTTT. As protein: CASSSGQGNTEAFF.

The chain links TRBV2 to TRBJ2-7, with 15 bases fitting TRBD2. The CDR3 contains 14 residues. The germline gives CDR1 SNHLY, CDR2 FYNNEI. Germline trimming cut 7 bases from V and 6 bases from J; bases unmatched to any gene: 4. The chain's CDR3 is CASIKGLAGGEQYF. In nucleotides, the CDR3 is TGTGCCAGCATCAAGGGACTAGCGGGAGGCGAGCAGTACTTC.

The CDR3 region is CASSYSGTYEQYF. The CDR3 region has the DNA TGTGCCAGTAGTTATAGCGGGACATACGAGCAGTACTTC. The rearrangement uses TRBV19 and TRBJ2-7, with 8 bases matching TRBD2. Germline V CDR1 and CDR2: LNHDA, SQIVND (reference sequence). This CDR3 contains 13 residues. V lost 5 bases and J lost 4; bases outside the gene matches: 4.

This chain uses TRBV5-4 with TRBJ2-2; D is perhaps TRBD1 (5 bases). CDR3 length equals 15 residues. Germline values: CDR1 SGHNT, CDR2 YYREEE (reference sequence). The ends were cut back, 5 bases at V and 7 bases at J, with 18 bases in the middle. CDR3 nucleotides: TGTGCCAGCAGTCCGGACATACGAGTCAGCGGGGAGCTGTTTTTT. This sequence encodes CASSPDIRVSGELFF.

V is TRBV19 and J is TRBJ2-3; D remains ambiguous. CDR1 is LNHDA and CDR2 is SQIVND in the germline V gene (reference sequence). The CDR3 spans 14 residues. V lost 0 bases to trimming and J lost 4 bases, with 8 bases between them. Here the CDR3 reads CASSIDSRADTQYF. The CDR3 DNA sequence: TGTGCCAGTAGTATAGATTCGCGCGCAGATACGCAGTATTTT. Based on the CDR3 plus reference TRBV19 and TRBJ2-3, the full variable domain is DGGITQSPKYLFRKEGQNVTLSCEQNLNHDAMYWYRQDPGQGLRLIYYSQIVNDFQKGDIAEGYSVSREKKESFPLTVTSAQKNPTAFYLCASSIDSRADTQYFGPGTRLTVL.

The chain carries TRBV11-3 and TRBJ2-1; 7 bases line up with TRBD2. With V trimmed by 0 bases and J by 4 bases, 15 bases remained unmatched. The CDR3 is made up of 19 amino acids. The germline V gene has CDR1 SGHNT and CDR2 YENEEA. The CDR3 DNA follows: TGTGCCAGCAGCTTAGAGGGCCGCGTAAGCGGGACGGGATACAATGAGCAGTTCTTC. Protein sequence: CASSLEGRVSGTGYNEQFF.

In regard to this clone: Its ends do not fully match the called genes, so a read error is possible. The chain recombines TRBV9 with TRBJ1-2, with a possible D match to TRBD1 (6 bases). Germline lookup yields CDR1 SGDLS and CDR2 YYNGEE. The CDR3 extends over 13 amino acids. In nucleotides, the CDR3 is TGTGCCAGCAGCGTAGGGGAACAGGGTCGGATGCACTTC. It yields the protein CASSVGEQGRMHF.

This clone was detected only a few times. The J gene is TRBJ2-7, the V gene TRBV30, with 7 bases lining up with TRBD1. V lost 5 bases and J lost 0; bases outside the gene matches: 10. Germline CDR1 reads GTSNPN; CDR2 reads SVGIG (reference sequence). CDR3 length: 15 amino acids. The CDR3 region has the DNA TGTGCCTGGGGAACCGACAGGGCAAGCTCCTACGAGCAGTACTTC. Its translation is CAWGTDRASSYEQYF.

This clone has a handful of counts. The V call is TRBV13, the J call TRBJ2-3, with 9 bases fitting TRBD2. CDR1 and CDR2 from the germline V gene are PRHDT and FYEKMQ (reference sequence). CDR3 length: 18 amino acids. Trimming cost V 4 bases and J 2 bases; bases outside gene matches: 13. DNA of the CDR3: TGTGCCAGCAGCTCCTGGTGGACTAGCGCTACTTCCACAGATACGCAGTATTTT. Amino acid sequence: CASSSWWTSATSTDTQYF.

The rearrangement uses TRBV27 and TRBJ2-1, with D unclear. V lost 5 bases to trimming and J lost 9 bases, with 14 bases between them. This CDR3 has 13 amino acids. The germline V gene encodes CDR1 MNHEY and CDR2 SMNVEV (reference sequence). CDR3: CASSPLDLAEQFF. The CDR3 nucleotides read TGTGCCAGCAGTCCCCTCGACTTGGCTGAGCAGTTCTTC.

The genes are TRBV5-8 and TRBJ2-3; 8 bases are shared with TRBD1. The ends lost 2 bases at V and 3 bases at J; junction bases unmatched: 14. Germline values: CDR1 SGHTS, CDR2 YDEGEE. This CDR3 contains 18 residues. The CDR3: CASSLPTIPGGLTDTQYF. The CDR3, as DNA: TGTGCCAGCAGCTTACCGACGATTCCAGGGGGCTTGACAGATACGCAGTATTTT. The full variable domain, its missing parts supplied by reference TRBV5-8 and TRBJ2-3, is EAGVTQSPTHLIKTRGQQATLRCSPISGHTSVYWYQQALGLGLQFLLWYDEGEERNRGNFPPRFSGRQFPNYSSELNVNALELEDSALYLCASSLPTIPGGLTDTQYFGPGTRLTVL.

The chain has TRBV6-6 and TRBJ2-7; 8 nucleotides line up with TRBD1. CDR1 is MNHNY and CDR2 is SVGAGI in the germline V gene (reference sequence). The V gene end was trimmed by 8 bases and the J gene end by 7 bases; junction bases not matched to a gene: 13. The CDR3 is 14 residues long. In nucleotides, the CDR3 is TGTGCCAGCTATTTTGGGGCAGGGGGCTTGGAGCAGTACTTC. The encoded protein is CASYFGAGGLEQYF.

The chain has TRBV15 and TRBJ2-5, with 7 bases fitting TRBD2. Germline CDR1 reads LNHNV; CDR2 reads YYDKDF (reference sequence). The junction had 9 bases not matched to a gene; V was cut back by 0 bases and J by 5 bases. CDR3 size: 16 residues. The CDR3 DNA follows: TGTGCCACCAGCAGAGATCGGACGGGGGGTCGGGAGACCCAGTACTTC. Its translation is CATSRDRTGGRETQYF.

The rearrangement links TRBV7-9 to TRBJ2-5, with 11 bases lining up with TRBD2. The CDR3 consists of 16 residues. V lost 3 bases to trimming and J lost 2 bases; unmatched junction nucleotides: 5. Germline-derived CDR1 and CDR2 are SEHNR and FQNEAQ (reference sequence). The CDR3 protein is CASSFAIAGGQETQYF. The DNA for the CDR3 is TGTGCCAGCAGCTTCGCGATAGCGGGAGGGCAAGAGACCCAGTACTTC. Combining the CDR3 with reference TRBV7-9 and TRBJ2-5 gives the whole variable domain DTGVSQNPRHKITKRGQNVTFRCDPISEHNRLYWYRQTLGQGPEFLTYFQNEAQLEKSRLLSDRFSAERPKGSFSTLEIQRTEQGDSAMYLCASSFAIAGGQETQYFGPGTRLLVL.

CDR3 sequence: CASSFLRILGTMAGLNNEQFF. In nucleotides, the CDR3 is TGTGCCAGCAGTTTTCTTCGGATATTAGGCACCATGGCGGGACTAAACAATGAGCAGTTCTTC. The chain has TRBV27 and TRBJ2-1, with 7 bases that match TRBD2. This CDR3 spans 21 amino acids. The trim removed 3 bases at V and 5 bases at J, leaving 25 bases unmatched. Germline V lookup: CDR1 MNHEY, CDR2 SMNVEV (reference sequence).

Concerning this clone itself: A read error may account for a junction end that differs from germline. This chain joins TRBV9 and TRBJ2-7; 13 bases fit TRBD2. Germline V gives CDR1 SGDLS, CDR2 YYNGEE. CDR3 length: 13 residues. The CDR3 DNA follows: TGTGCCAGCAGCCCCGGACTAGCGGGAGTTTTAGAGTTC. Protein sequence: CASSPGLAGVLEF.

V is TRBV6-5 and J is TRBJ1-1; 8 nucleotides agree with TRBD1. The CDR3 runs to 16 residues. In germline, CDR1 is MNHEY, CDR2 SVGAGI. V was pared by 4 bases and J by 2 bases, with 9 bases of the junction left unmatched. The CDR3 here is CASSSPGQAGNTEAFF. As DNA, the CDR3 is TGTGCCAGCAGTTCTCCGGGACAGGCGGGAAACACTGAAGCTTTCTTT.

This rearrangement joins TRBV9 to TRBJ2-1; 8 bases line up with TRBD2. Germline CDR1 reads SGDLS; CDR2 reads YYNGEE. J lost 6 bases, V lost 1 base, and 6 bases had no gene match. CDR3 length: 15 amino acids. This CDR3 is CASSVSPAGGNEQFF. The DNA for the CDR3 is TGTGCCAGCAGCGTATCCCCCGCGGGAGGCAATGAGCAGTTCTTC.